Listed below are T cell receptor beta chains from one sample, sequenced in a study of OX40 agonist ivuxolimab in advanced cancers. Clones were sequenced by immunoSEQ multiplex PCR, and TCRdb holds only the in-frame ones, with some missing. Altogether about 33,000 clones are present, roughly 83% being singletons, with the ten largest covering around a fifth. The starting material was CD4+ or CD8+ T cells sorted from blood, obtained in a trial of the OX40 agonist ivuxolimab. The receptor source for this set is an adult with an advanced solid tumor such as melanoma, head and neck, liver or kidney cancer. Each CDR3 is given without its conserved first and last residue. Fields, in order: J gene, V gene, CDR3 protein.

J gene: TRBJ1-1
V gene: TRBV10-3
CDR3 protein: AISDGGPEAF

J gene: TRBJ2-1
V gene: TRBV4-1
CDR3 protein: ASSQKADSSYNEQF

J gene: TRBJ2-7
V gene: TRBV6-4
CDR3 protein: ASSPLQGENEQY

J gene: TRBJ2-2
V gene: TRBV19
CDR3 protein: ASTYTGELF

J gene: TRBJ1-2
V gene: TRBV4-1
CDR3 protein: ASSQELARGGGHYGYT

J gene: TRBJ1-3
V gene: TRBV9
CDR3 protein: ASSVRDGSGNTIY

J gene: TRBJ2-7
V gene: TRBV2
CDR3 protein: ASSQTLGDSRSNGQY

J gene: TRBJ1-2
V gene: TRBV27
CDR3 protein: ASSFGQHTNYGYT

J gene: TRBJ2-2
V gene: TRBV13
CDR3 protein: ASSQRTSGTGELF

J gene: TRBJ1-3
V gene: TRBV7-9
CDR3 protein: ASSPRQGMAGNTIY

J gene: TRBJ2-1
V gene: TRBV13
CDR3 protein: ASSLGGSNDGEQF

J gene: TRBJ2-5
V gene: TRBV4-1
CDR3 protein: ASSQAIQVGETQY

J gene: TRBJ2-5
V gene: TRBV6-5
CDR3 protein: ASSSGQGGTQY

J gene: TRBJ2-7
V gene: TRBV6-5
CDR3 protein: ASSYSGQGFKEQY

J gene: TRBJ2-2
V gene: TRBV4-2
CDR3 protein: ASGSGPLAGELF

J gene: TRBJ1-5
V gene: TRBV6-1
CDR3 protein: ASSEGTGGNNQPQH